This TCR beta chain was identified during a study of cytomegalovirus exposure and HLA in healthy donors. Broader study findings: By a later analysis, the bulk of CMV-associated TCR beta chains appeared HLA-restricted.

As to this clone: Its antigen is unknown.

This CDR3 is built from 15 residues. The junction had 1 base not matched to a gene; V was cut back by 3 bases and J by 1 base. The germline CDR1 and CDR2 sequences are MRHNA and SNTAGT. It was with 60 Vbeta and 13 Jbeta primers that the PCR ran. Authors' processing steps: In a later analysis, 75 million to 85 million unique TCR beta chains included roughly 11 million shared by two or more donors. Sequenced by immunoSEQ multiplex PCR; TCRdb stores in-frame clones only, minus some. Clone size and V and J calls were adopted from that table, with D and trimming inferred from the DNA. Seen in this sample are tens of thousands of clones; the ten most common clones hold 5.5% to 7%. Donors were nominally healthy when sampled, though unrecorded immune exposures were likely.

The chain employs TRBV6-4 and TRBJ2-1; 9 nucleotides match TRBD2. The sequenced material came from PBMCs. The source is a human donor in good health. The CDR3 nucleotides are TGTGCCAGCAGTGAAAGCGGGGGGTCCTACAATGAGCAGTTCTTC. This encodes CASSESGGSYNEQFF.